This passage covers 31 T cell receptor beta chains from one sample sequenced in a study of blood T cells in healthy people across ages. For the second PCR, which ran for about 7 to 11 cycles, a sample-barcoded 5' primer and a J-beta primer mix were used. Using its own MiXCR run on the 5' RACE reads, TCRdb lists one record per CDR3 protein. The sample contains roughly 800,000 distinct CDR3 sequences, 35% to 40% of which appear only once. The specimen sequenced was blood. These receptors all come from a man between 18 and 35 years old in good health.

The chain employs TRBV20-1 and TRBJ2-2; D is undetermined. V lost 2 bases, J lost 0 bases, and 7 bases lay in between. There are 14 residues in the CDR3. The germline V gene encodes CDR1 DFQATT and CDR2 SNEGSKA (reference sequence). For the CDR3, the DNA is TGCAGTGCTAGACGTGAGGCGAACACCGGGGAGCTGTTTTTT. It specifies CSARREANTGELFF.

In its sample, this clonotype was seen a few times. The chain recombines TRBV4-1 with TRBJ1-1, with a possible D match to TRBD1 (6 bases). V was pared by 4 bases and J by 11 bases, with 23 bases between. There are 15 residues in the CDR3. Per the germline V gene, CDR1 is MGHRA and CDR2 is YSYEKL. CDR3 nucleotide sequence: TGCGCCAGCAGCCCCCTCCCGACAGGCCCTTATGCGGCTTTCTTT. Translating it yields CASSPLPTGPYAAFF.

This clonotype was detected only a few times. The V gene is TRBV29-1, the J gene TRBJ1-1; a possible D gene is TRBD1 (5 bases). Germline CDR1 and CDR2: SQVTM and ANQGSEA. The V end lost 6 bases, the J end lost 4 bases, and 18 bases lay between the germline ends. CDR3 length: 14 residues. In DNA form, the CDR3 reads TGCAGCGTACCTTTGGGGGGGGAGGGCACTGAAGCTTTCTTT. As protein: CSVPLGGEGTEAFF.

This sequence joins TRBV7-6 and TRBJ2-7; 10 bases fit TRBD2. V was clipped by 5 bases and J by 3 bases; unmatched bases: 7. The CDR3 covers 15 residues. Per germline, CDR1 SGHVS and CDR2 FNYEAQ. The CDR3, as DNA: TGTGCCAGCAGCCAGCTAGCGGGGGCCTTCTACGAGCAGTACTTC. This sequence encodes CASSQLAGAFYEQYF.

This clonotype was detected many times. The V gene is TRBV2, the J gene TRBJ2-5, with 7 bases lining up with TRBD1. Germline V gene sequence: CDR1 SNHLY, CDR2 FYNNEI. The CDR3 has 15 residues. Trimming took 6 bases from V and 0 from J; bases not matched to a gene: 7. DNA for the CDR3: TGTGCCAGCAGCCTTGACAGGGCTCACCAAGAGACCCAGTACTTC. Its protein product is CASSLDRAHQETQYF.

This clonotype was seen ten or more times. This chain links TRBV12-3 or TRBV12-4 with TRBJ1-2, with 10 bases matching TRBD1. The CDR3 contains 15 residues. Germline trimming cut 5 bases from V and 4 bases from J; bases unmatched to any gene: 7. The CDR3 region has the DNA TGTGCCAGCAGTGGCCGGGACAGGGGCACCTATGGCTACACCTTC. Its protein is CASSGRDRGTYGYTF.

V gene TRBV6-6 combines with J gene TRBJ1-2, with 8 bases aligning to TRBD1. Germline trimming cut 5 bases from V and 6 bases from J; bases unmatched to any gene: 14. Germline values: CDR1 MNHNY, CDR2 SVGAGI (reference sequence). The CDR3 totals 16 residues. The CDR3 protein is CASSPTGGQGADGYTF. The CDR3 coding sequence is TGTGCCAGCAGTCCAACAGGAGGACAGGGCGCGGATGGCTACACCTTC.

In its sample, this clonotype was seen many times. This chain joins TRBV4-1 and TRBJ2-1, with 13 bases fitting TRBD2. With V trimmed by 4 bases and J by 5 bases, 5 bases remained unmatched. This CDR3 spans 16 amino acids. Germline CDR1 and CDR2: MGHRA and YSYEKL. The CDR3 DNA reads TGCGCCAGCAGCCTTCTGACTAGCGGGGGGAACAATGAGCAGTTCTTC. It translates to CASSLLTSGGNNEQFF.

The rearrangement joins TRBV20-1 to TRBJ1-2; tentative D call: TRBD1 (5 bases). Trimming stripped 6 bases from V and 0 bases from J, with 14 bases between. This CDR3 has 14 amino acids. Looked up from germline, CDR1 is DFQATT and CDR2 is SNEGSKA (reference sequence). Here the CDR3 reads CSARPPGANYGYTF. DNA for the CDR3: TGCAGTGCCCGACCCCCGGGGGCTAACTATGGCTACACCTTC.

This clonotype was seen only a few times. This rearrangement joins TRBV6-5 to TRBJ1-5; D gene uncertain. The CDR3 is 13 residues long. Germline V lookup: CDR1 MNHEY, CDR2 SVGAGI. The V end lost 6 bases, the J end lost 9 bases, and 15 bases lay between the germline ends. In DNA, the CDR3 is TGTGCCAGCAGCCGCGGGCCGCTGGGGCCCCAGCATTTT. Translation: CASSRGPLGPQHF.

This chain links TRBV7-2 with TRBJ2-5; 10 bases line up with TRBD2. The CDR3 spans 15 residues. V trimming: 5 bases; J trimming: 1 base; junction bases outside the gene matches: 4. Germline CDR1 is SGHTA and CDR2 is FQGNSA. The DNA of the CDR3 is TGTGCCAGCAGCGCCGGGACTAGCGCCCAAGAGACCCAGTACTTC. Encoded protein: CASSAGTSAQETQYF.

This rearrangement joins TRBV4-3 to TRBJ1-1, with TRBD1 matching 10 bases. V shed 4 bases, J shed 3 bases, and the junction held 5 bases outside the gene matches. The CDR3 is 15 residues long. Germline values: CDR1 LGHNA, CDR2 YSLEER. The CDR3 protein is CASSRSGTGDTEAFF. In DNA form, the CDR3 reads TGCGCCAGCAGCCGCTCCGGGACAGGGGACACTGAAGCTTTCTTT.

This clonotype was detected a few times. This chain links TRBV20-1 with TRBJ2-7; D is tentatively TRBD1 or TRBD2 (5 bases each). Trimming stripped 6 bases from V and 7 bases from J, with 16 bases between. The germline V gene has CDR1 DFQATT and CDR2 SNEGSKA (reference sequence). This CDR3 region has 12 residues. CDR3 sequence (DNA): TGCAGTGCCGGGGACGGTAACAATGAGCAGTACTTC. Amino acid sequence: CSAGDGNNEQYF.

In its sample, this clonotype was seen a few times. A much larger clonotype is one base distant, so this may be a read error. The CDR3 sequence is CASSRGRAYGCTF. DNA of the CDR3: TGTGCCAGCAGCCGCGGGAGGGCCTATGGCTGCACCTTC. The chain joins TRBV12-3 or TRBV12-4 to TRBJ1-2; D call uncertain. CDR3 length: 13 residues.

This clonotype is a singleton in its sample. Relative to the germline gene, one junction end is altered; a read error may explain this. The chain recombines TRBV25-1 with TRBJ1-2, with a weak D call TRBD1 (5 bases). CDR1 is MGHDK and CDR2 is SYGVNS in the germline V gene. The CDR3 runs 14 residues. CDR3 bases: TGTGCCAGCAACCCTTGGGGGGGGAACTATGGCAACACCTTC. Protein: CASNPWGGNYGNTF.

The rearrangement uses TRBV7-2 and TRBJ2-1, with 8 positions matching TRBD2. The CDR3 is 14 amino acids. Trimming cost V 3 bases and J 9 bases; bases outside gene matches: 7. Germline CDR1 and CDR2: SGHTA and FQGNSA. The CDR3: CASSLPGGPFEQFF. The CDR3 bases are TGTGCCAGCAGCTTGCCGGGAGGGCCGTTTGAGCAGTTCTTC.

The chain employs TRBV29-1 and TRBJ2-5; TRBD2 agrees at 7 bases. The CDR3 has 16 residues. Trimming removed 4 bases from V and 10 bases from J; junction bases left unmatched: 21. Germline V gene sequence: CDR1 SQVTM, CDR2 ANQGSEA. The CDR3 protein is CSVGGPNQRPREVQYF. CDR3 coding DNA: TGCAGCGTTGGTGGGCCAAATCAAAGGCCCCGGGAGGTCCAGTACTTC.

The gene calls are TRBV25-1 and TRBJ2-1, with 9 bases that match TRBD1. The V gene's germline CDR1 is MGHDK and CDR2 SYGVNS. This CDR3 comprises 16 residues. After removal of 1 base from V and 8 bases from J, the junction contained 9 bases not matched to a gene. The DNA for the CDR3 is TGTGCCAGCAGTGAATTAGCCGACAGGGGGTCTTATGAGCAGTTCTTC. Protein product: CASSELADRGSYEQFF.

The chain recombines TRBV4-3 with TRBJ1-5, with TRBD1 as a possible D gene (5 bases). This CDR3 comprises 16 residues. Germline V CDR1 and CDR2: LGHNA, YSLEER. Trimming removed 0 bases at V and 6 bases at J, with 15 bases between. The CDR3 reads CASSQDVLQEGQPQHF. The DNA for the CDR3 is TGCGCCAGCAGCCAAGATGTCCTACAGGAAGGTCAGCCCCAGCATTTT.

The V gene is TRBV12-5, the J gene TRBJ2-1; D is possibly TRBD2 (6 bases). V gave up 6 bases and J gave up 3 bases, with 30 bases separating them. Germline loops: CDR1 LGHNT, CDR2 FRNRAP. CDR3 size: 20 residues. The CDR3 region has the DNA TGTGCTAGTGGCCAAAAGGGGTCGACGGGCGGGATAAGTTACTACAATGAGCAGTTCTTC. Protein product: CASGQKGSTGGISYYNEQFF.

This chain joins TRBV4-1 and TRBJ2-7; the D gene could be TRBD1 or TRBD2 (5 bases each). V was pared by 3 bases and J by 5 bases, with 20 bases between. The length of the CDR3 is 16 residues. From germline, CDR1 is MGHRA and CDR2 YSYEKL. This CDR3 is CASSHPGNPSDNEQYF. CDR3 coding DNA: TGCGCCAGCAGCCATCCCGGGAACCCGTCGGACAACGAGCAGTACTTC.

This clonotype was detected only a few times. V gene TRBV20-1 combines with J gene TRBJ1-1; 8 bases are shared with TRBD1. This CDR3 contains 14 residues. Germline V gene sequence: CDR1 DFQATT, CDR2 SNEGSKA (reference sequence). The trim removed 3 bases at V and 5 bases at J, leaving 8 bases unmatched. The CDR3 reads CSASWPGGKTEAFF. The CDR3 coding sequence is TGCAGTGCTAGTTGGCCAGGGGGCAAGACTGAAGCTTTCTTT.

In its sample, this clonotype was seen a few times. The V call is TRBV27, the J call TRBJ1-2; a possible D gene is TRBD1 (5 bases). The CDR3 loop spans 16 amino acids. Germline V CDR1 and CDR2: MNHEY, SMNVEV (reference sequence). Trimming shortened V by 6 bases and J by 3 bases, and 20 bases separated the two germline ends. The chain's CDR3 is CASRLSHDSGYYGYTF. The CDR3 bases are TGTGCCAGCAGGCTTTCCCACGACAGCGGATACTATGGCTACACCTTC.

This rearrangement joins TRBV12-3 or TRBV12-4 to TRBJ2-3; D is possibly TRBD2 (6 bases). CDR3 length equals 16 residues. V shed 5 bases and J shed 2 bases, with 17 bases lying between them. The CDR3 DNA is TGTGCCAGCAGTCCCGGGGCTGGGGGGTTCACAGATACGCAGTATTTT. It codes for CASSPGAGGFTDTQYF.

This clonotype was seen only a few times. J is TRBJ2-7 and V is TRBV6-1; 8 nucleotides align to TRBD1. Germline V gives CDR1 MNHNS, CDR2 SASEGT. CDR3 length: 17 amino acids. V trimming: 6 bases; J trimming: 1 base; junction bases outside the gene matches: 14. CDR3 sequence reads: CASSRFTGTGTSYEQYF. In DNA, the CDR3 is TGTGCCAGCAGCCGCTTTACTGGGACAGGCACTTCCTACGAGCAGTACTTC.

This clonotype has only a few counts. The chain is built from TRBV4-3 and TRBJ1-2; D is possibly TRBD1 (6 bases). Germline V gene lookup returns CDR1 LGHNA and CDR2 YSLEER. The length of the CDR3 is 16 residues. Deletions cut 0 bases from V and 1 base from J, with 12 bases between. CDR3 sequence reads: CASSQDETGNNYGYTF. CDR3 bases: TGCGCCAGCAGCCAAGATGAAACAGGGAATAACTATGGCTACACCTTC.

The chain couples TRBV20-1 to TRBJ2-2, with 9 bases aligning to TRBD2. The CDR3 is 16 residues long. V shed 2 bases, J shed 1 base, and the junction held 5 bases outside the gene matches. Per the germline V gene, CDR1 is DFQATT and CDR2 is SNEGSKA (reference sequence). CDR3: CSARIAGAQNTGELFF. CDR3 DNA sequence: TGCAGTGCTAGAATAGCGGGGGCACAGAACACCGGGGAGCTGTTTTTT.

The CDR3 is CASSQTVSNSPLHF. For the CDR3, the DNA is TGTGCCAGCAGTCAGACAGTTTCTAATTCACCCCTCCACTTT. The genes are TRBV27 and TRBJ1-6; possibly TRBD1 for D (5 bases). Germline V gives CDR1 MNHEY, CDR2 SMNVEV (reference sequence). CDR3 length: 14 amino acids. V was shortened by 5 bases and J by 6 bases, with 11 bases between the two germline ends.

The CDR3 spells CASSWRTGGNEQYF. The CDR3 region has the DNA TGTGCCAGCAGTTGGCGGACTGGGGGGAATGAGCAGTACTTC. The rearrangement joins TRBV12-3 or TRBV12-4 to TRBJ2-5; weak D call: TRBD2 (6 bases). V lost 4 bases, J lost 11 bases, and 20 bases lay in between. This CDR3 region has 14 residues.

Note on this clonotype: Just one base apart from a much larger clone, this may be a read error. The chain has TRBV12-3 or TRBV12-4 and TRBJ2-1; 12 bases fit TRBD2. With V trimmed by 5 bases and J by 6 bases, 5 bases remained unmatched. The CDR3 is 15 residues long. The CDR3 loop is CASSRTSGGTNEQFF. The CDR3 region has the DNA TGTGCCAGCAGTCGTACTAGCGGGGGGACCAATGAGCAGTTCTTC.

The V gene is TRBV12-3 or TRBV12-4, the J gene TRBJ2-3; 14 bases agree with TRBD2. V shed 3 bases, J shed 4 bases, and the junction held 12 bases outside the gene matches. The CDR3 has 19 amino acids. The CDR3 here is CASSLWTSGGFISADTQYF. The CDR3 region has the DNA TGTGCCAGCAGTTTGTGGACTAGCGGGGGGTTTATTAGTGCAGATACGCAGTATTTT.